The sequence of this T cell receptor beta chain was determined in a study of CD8 T cells in Susac syndrome. When the RNA was reverse transcribed, random hexamers were used with an input of 0.5 to 1 ug. TCR beta CDR3 was amplified by immunoSEQ multiplex PCR. This amplification extended across 54 Vbeta and 13 Jbeta segments. TCRdb analysed the immunoSEQ multiplex PCR reads with MiXCR anew, one entry per CDR3 protein. The top ten hold approximately 0.51% of the sample, which has around 130,000 distinct CDR3 sequences, roughly 76% seen once. As concerns this clonotype: Its antigen is unknown.

TCR beta sequencing was performed on blood CD8+ and CD4+ T cells. TEMRA cells underwent FACS enrichment and CD8+ and CD4+ T cells underwent negative isolation. V lost 4 bases to trimming and J lost 3 bases, with 10 bases between them. The CDR3 consists of 13 residues. The germline V gene encodes CDR1 MNHEY and CDR2 SMNVEV (reference sequence). Findings of the study overall: The number of individuals included in the study's TCR sequencing and HLA analysis was acknowledged as relatively small.

This chain connects TRBV27 to TRBJ2-7, with unresolved D. The sequence derives from a human donor with multiple sclerosis. The sequenced material came from CD8+ T cells from PBMCs. CDR3 DNA sequence: TGTGCCAGCAGTTACGCGACTCACTACGAGCAGTACTTC. As protein: CASSYATHYEQYF.